Following are 9 T cell receptor beta chains from one sample sequenced in a study of Ad26.COV2.S vaccination and SARS-CoV-2 variants. TCRdb's table, derived via immunoSEQ multiplex PCR, lists solely in-frame clones and lacks some. The sample yields 350,000 to 400,000 clones, 70% to 90% seen once. Treatment of the sample: 15 to 20 received Ad26.COV2.S at low or high dose, single or two shots; about 5 received placebo; per-sample allocation not given. At day 63 after the first vaccine or placebo injection, samples were drawn. This material consisted of peripheral blood, taken in a trial of Ad26.COV2.S vaccine versus placebo. The receptors stem from a person between 18 and 60 years old who received the Ad26.COV2.S COVID-19 vaccine or a placebo.

CDR3 nucleotide sequence: TGTGCCAGCAGCTTAGGACCTAGCGGTGCTGGGGAGACCCAGTACTTC. It is translated as CASSLGPSGAGETQYF. The chain uses TRBV7-8 and TRBJ2-5; 7 nucleotides match TRBD2. Germline-derived CDR1 and CDR2 are SGHVS and FQNEAQ. The CDR3 consists of 16 residues. V was pared by 1 base and J by 5 bases, with 10 bases of the junction left unmatched.

The chain links TRBV2 to TRBJ1-3; D not certain. V lost 7 bases, J lost 1 base, and 23 bases lay in between. CDR1 SNHLY and CDR2 FYNNEI come from the germline V gene. The CDR3 is made up of 18 amino acids. Here the CDR3 DNA reads TGTGCCAGCATTCTGATCCCTGGGCGGCCCTCTTCTGGAAACACCATATATTTT. It specifies CASILIPGRPSSGNTIYF.

V usage is TRBV11-2 and J usage is TRBJ1-3, with D unresolved. Looked up from germline, CDR1 is SGHAT and CDR2 is FQNNGV. CDR3 length equals 14 residues. Trimming shortened V by 3 bases and J by 1 base, and 7 bases separated the two germline ends. CDR3 sequence (DNA): TGTGCCAGCAGCTTCAAGACTTCTGGAAACACCATATATTTT. Its protein product is CASSFKTSGNTIYF.

The CDR3 region has the DNA TGTGCCAGTAGTATGGGGGACGGACTCACAGATACGCAGTATTTT. This gives the protein CASSMGDGLTDTQYF. The chain is built from TRBV19 and TRBJ2-3, with D possibly called TRBD1 or TRBD2 (5 bases each). The germline gives CDR1 LNHDA, CDR2 SQIVND (reference sequence). The CDR3 loop spans 15 amino acids. The V end lost 3 bases, the J end lost 2 bases, and 12 bases lay between the germline ends.

The genes are TRBV10-3 and TRBJ1-5, with D perhaps TRBD1 (5 bases). This CDR3 is 16 amino acids long. V was shortened by 0 bases and J by 0 bases, with 9 bases between the two germline ends. Germline V gives CDR1 ENHRY, CDR2 SYGVKD. This CDR3 is CAISESGGNSNQPQHF. The CDR3 DNA is TGTGCCATCAGTGAGTCGGGGGGGAATAGCAATCAGCCCCAGCATTTT.

The V gene is TRBV20-1, the J gene TRBJ2-2; a weak D match, TRBD2 (5 bases). V was trimmed by 3 bases and J by 6 bases, leaving 20 bases between them. This CDR3 region has 16 residues. Germline CDR1 DFQATT, CDR2 SNEGSKA (reference sequence). The CDR3 sequence: CSASIRGSRRAGELFF. The CDR3 nucleotides are TGCAGTGCTAGTATTCGTGGCTCCCGGCGGGCCGGGGAGCTGTTTTTT.

The gene calls are TRBV29-1 and TRBJ2-7; 8 nucleotides align to TRBD1. The V gene end was trimmed by 6 bases and the J gene end by 5 bases; junction bases not matched to a gene: 6. There are 12 residues in the CDR3. Germline V gene sequence: CDR1 SQVTM, CDR2 ANQGSEA. The CDR3 reads CSVTADRDEQYF. The CDR3, as DNA: TGCAGCGTGACAGCGGACAGGGACGAGCAGTACTTC.

This clone has a single count. V usage is TRBV18 and J usage is TRBJ2-5; D gene unclear. CDR3 length equals 13 residues. The germline V gene has CDR1 KGHSH and CDR2 LQKENI. Trimming removed 3 bases at V and 5 bases at J, with 10 bases between. DNA of the CDR3: TGTGCCAGCTCACCCCCAGGTGTTGAGACCCAGTACTTC. Its protein product is CASSPPGVETQYF.

The V call is TRBV7-6, the J call TRBJ2-7; 11 nucleotides line up with TRBD1. The CDR3 runs 13 residues. Germline V gene data show CDR1 as SGHVS and CDR2 as FNYEAQ. V gave up 3 bases and J gave up 7 bases; unmatched junction bases: 2. The CDR3 protein is CASSFGTGGEQYF. The CDR3 coding sequence is TGTGCCAGCAGCTTCGGGACAGGGGGTGAGCAGTACTTC.